These 14 T cell receptor beta chains came from one sample sequenced in a study of blood T cells in healthy people across ages. A sample-barcoded 5' primer and a J-beta primer mix were used in a second PCR of about 7 to 12 cycles. TCRdb fed the 5' RACE reads into MiXCR, producing one record per CDR3 protein. The sample comprises 540,000 or so distinct CDR3 sequences, about 24% of which are singletons, and just over 8.5% rests with the top ten. This sample was shared with a second study, whose subject was T cells of mothers and their children.

The sample taken for sequencing was blood. Receptors originate from a boy younger than 18 in good health.

The chain joins TRBV28 to TRBJ2-5, with D possibly matching TRBD2 (6 bases). The tail of the sequence fits TRBJ2-7 better, so the J call may be wrong. The CDR3 covers 14 residues. Germline CDR1 MDHEN, CDR2 SYDVKM. This chain's CDR3 is CASSFTGEAYEQYF. The CDR3 DNA reads as TGTGCCAGCAGTTTTACGGGAGAGGCGTACGAGCAGTACTTC.

The chain has TRBV29-1 and TRBJ1-2; the match to TRBD1 covers 8 bases. J lost 4 bases, V lost 0 bases, and 4 bases had no gene match. Germline-derived CDR1 and CDR2 are SQVTM and ANQGSEA. CDR3 length: 14 amino acids. In nucleotides, the CDR3 is TGCAGCGTTGAAGAGGACAGGGCCGCCTATGGCTACACCTTC. Its protein is CSVEEDRAAYGYTF.

Only a few counts were recorded for this clonotype. The chain joins TRBV12-3 or TRBV12-4 to TRBJ2-5; D not certain. Trimming shortened V by 3 bases and J by 3 bases, and 14 bases separated the two germline ends. CDR3 length equals 15 residues. The CDR3 DNA sequence: TGTGCCAGCAGTTTCCCCGCGGACCTCAAAGAGACCCAGTACTTC. Translated, it gives CASSFPADLKETQYF.

V gene TRBV11-2 combines with J gene TRBJ2-3, with TRBD1 matching over 11 bases. The CDR3 is made up of 16 amino acids. CDR1 is SGHAT and CDR2 is FQNNGV in the germline V gene. Trimming cost V 4 bases and J 0 bases; bases outside gene matches: 3. CDR3 nucleotides: TGTGCCAGCAGCTCCTGGGACAGGGGGAGCACAGATACGCAGTATTTT. Protein sequence: CASSSWDRGSTDTQYF.

This clonotype came up a few times. This chain joins TRBV27 and TRBJ2-6, with 8 bases that match TRBD1. Germline trimming cut 3 bases from V and 0 bases from J; bases unmatched to any gene: 7. Germline assignment: CDR1 MNHEY and CDR2 SMNVEV (reference sequence). CDR3 length: 18 residues. CDR3 amino acids: CASSFRTGTSSGANVLTF. The CDR3 region has the DNA TGTGCCAGCAGTTTCCGGACAGGGACATCCTCTGGGGCCAACGTCCTGACTTTC.

J is TRBJ2-1 and V is TRBV29-1; possibly TRBD1 for D (6 bases). V was cut by 5 bases and J by 0 bases, with 11 bases left in between. Germline values: CDR1 SQVTM, CDR2 ANQGSEA. This CDR3 spans 14 amino acids. This CDR3 reads CSVRTGISYNEQFF. In DNA form, the CDR3 reads TGCAGCGTTAGAACAGGGATCTCCTACAATGAGCAGTTCTTC.

Only a few counts were recorded for this clonotype. The chain has TRBV7-2 and TRBJ1-3, with TRBD1 matching 7 bases. Germline lookup yields CDR1 SGHTA and CDR2 FQGNSA. The CDR3 spans 14 residues. Trimming took 5 bases from V and 1 from J; bases not matched to a gene: 2. CDR3 protein: CASSATGSGNTIYF. For the CDR3, the DNA is TGTGCCAGCAGCGCGACAGGGTCTGGAAACACCATATATTTT.

The table lists this clonotype with a few counts. The J gene is TRBJ2-7, the V gene TRBV28; 7 bases fit TRBD2. The CDR3 loop spans 15 amino acids. Germline trimming cut 7 bases from V and 4 bases from J; bases unmatched to any gene: 13. Per germline, CDR1 MDHEN and CDR2 SYDVKM. CDR3 in DNA: TGTGCCAGCATAAGAAGCCCGGCGGGGGTTTACGAGCAGTACTTC. This codes for CASIRSPAGVYEQYF.

The chain has TRBV2 and TRBJ2-5; D remains unclear. Per the germline V gene, CDR1 is SNHLY and CDR2 is FYNNEI. The V end lost 7 bases, the J end lost 1 base, and 7 bases lay between the germline ends. This CDR3 has 12 amino acids. The CDR3 spells CASMKPQETQYF. The CDR3 nucleotides read TGTGCCAGCATGAAACCCCAAGAGACCCAGTACTTC.

This clonotype was detected a few times. This sequence joins TRBV9 and TRBJ2-2, with 11 bases lining up with TRBD2. Unmatched junction bases numbered 4, after V lost 7 bases and J lost 2 bases. Looked up from germline, CDR1 is SGDLS and CDR2 is YYNGEE. The CDR3 length is 15 residues. CDR3 sequence reads: CASRGTSGNTGELFF. In DNA form, the CDR3 reads TGTGCCAGCCGCGGGACTAGCGGTAACACCGGGGAGCTGTTTTTT.

This clonotype was seen a few times. The J gene is TRBJ2-4, the V gene TRBV27, with D perhaps TRBD1 (5 bases). Between the trimmed V and J ends, which lost 6 bases and 8 bases, there was a span of 14 bases. The CDR3 has 13 residues. In germline, CDR1 is MNHEY, CDR2 SMNVEV (reference sequence). CDR3: CASRTTARDIQYF. The CDR3 DNA is TGTGCCAGCAGAACGACTGCCAGGGACATTCAGTACTTC.

This CDR3 reads CAISGRDSQQETQYF. CDR3 sequence (DNA): TGTGCCATCAGTGGTCGGGACAGCCAACAAGAGACCCAGTACTTC. The chain recombines TRBV10-3 with TRBJ2-5; the match to TRBD1 covers 7 bases. Germline values: CDR1 ENHRY, CDR2 SYGVKD. V shed 4 bases, J shed 2 bases, and the junction held 7 bases outside the gene matches. The CDR3 length is 15 residues.

In this sample, this clonotype turned up a few times. This sequence joins TRBV7-9 and TRBJ2-5; no reliable D call. This CDR3 contains 13 residues. Germline CDR1 reads SEHNR; CDR2 reads FQNEAQ (reference sequence). Trimming removed 1 base at V and 6 bases at J, with 9 bases between. The CDR3 DNA reads TGTGCCAGCAGCTTAGTGGCTCGGCAGACCCAGTACTTC. Its translation: CASSLVARQTQYF.

This clonotype was observed a few times. The chain recombines TRBV10-3 with TRBJ1-4; the D gene is possibly TRBD1 (6 bases). The CDR3 is 13 amino acids. Germline lookup yields CDR1 ENHRY and CDR2 SYGVKD. V lost 0 bases and J lost 8, with 7 bases in between. CDR3 loop: CAISESDREKLFF. The CDR3 DNA follows: TGTGCCATCAGTGAGTCGGACAGAGAAAAACTGTTTTTT.